These 17 T cell receptor beta chains originate from one sample sequenced in a study of cytomegalovirus exposure and HLA in healthy donors. The study ran its PCR with 60 Vbeta and 13 Jbeta primers. This table comes from immunoSEQ multiplex PCR, and its TCRdb copy is limited to in-frame clones, with some not included. The data hold about 190,000 clones, with almost 80% observed a single time. Sequenced material: PBMCs. The receptor source for this set is a woman between 18 and 30 years old in good health and CMV-seronegative.

The rearrangement uses TRBV6-5 and TRBJ1-2; D remains unclear. CDR3 length equals 14 residues. V was clipped by 2 bases and J by 7 bases, with 14 bases between them. Germline assignment: CDR1 MNHEY and CDR2 SVGAGI. CDR3 nucleotides: TGTGCCAGCAGTTACGGGCGGAGCGGTGCTGGCTACACCTTC. It yields the protein CASSYGRSGAGYTF.

The genes are TRBV2 and TRBJ1-1; 7 bases match TRBD1. CDR3 length equals 15 residues. CDR1 is SNHLY and CDR2 is FYNNEI in the germline V gene. After removal of 0 bases from V and 1 base from J, the junction contained 2 bases not matched to a gene. This chain's CDR3 is CASSEAGTANTEAFF. CDR3 bases: TGTGCCAGCAGTGAAGCGGGGACAGCGAACACTGAAGCTTTCTTT.

In its sample, this clone was seen once. The gene calls are TRBV6-4 and TRBJ1-1, with unresolved D. V gave up 4 bases and J gave up 4 bases, with 13 bases separating them. Germline V CDR1 and CDR2: MRHNA, SNTAGT. CDR3 size: 14 residues. CDR3 nucleotide sequence: TGTGCCAGCAGTGGGCCGGGGATTCCCACTGAAGCTTTCTTT. Protein product: CASSGPGIPTEAFF.

This chain links TRBV7-9 with TRBJ2-5, with D perhaps TRBD1 (6 bases). With 1 base removed from V and 1 base from J, the gap between germline ends came to 7 bases. The CDR3 length is 14 residues. The germline gives CDR1 SEHNR, CDR2 FQNEAQ (reference sequence). CDR3 bases: TGTGCCAGCAGCTTAGGGACAGCCCAAGAGACCCAGTACTTC. Protein: CASSLGTAQETQYF.

The rearrangement joins TRBV7-2 to TRBJ2-2, with D hard to call. Germline V gene lookup returns CDR1 SGHTA and CDR2 FQGNSA. The CDR3 length is 14 residues. Between the trimmed V and J ends, which lost 5 bases and 1 base, there was a span of 8 bases. This CDR3 is CASSPNRNTGELFF. The CDR3 DNA reads as TGTGCCAGCAGCCCGAACAGGAACACCGGGGAGCTGTTTTTT.

The chain links TRBV28 to TRBJ1-2; 10 bases align to TRBD1. The germline V gene has CDR1 MDHEN and CDR2 SYDVKM. The CDR3 has 13 residues. The V gene end was trimmed by 6 bases and the J gene end by 4 bases; junction bases not matched to a gene: 2. This CDR3 reads CASSDRGLYGYTF. The CDR3 DNA sequence: TGTGCCAGCAGCGACAGGGGGCTCTATGGCTACACCTTC.

The V and J genes are TRBV29-1 and TRBJ1-1; the D gene is possibly TRBD1 (5 bases). The germline gives CDR1 SQVTM, CDR2 ANQGSEA. Deletions cut 8 bases from V and 11 bases from J, with 18 bases between. This CDR3 comprises 11 residues. CDR3 DNA: TGCAGCTCCGAACGCAGGGCTTTGGCTTTCTTT. Encoded protein: CSSERRALAFF. The variable domain in full, completed from reference TRBV29-1 and TRBJ1-1, reads SAVISQKPSRDICQRGTSLTIQCQVDSQVTMMFWYRQQPGQSLTLIATANQGSEATYESGFVIDKFPISRPNLTFSTLTVSNMSPEDSSIYLCSSERRALAFFGQGTRLTVV.

CDR3 coding DNA: TGCGCCAGCAGCTTGGCGGGACAGGGAAGTGAAAAACTGTTTTTT. Its protein is CASSLAGQGSEKLFF. This chain connects TRBV5-1 to TRBJ1-4; 9 bases agree with TRBD1. V was clipped by 0 bases and J by 7 bases; unmatched bases: 4. The CDR3 spans 15 residues. CDR1 SGHRS and CDR2 YFSETQ come from the germline V gene.

The CDR3 protein is CASSLSSESSYNSPLHF. DNA for the CDR3: TGTGCCAGCAGTTTATCGTCAGAAAGCTCCTATAATTCACCCCTCCACTTT. The J gene is TRBJ1-6, the V gene TRBV27; D gene ambiguous. CDR1 is MNHEY and CDR2 is SMNVEV in the germline V gene (reference sequence). The CDR3 runs to 17 residues. V lost 0 bases, J lost 0 bases, and 9 bases lay in between.

This clone was observed a handful of times. V gene TRBV30 combines with J gene TRBJ2-5, with 7 bases aligning to TRBD2. CDR3 length: 14 residues. The V segment lost 2 bases and the J segment 2 bases; nucleotides outside the gene matches: 5. The germline V gene encodes CDR1 GTSNPN and CDR2 SVGIG (reference sequence). CDR3 residues: CAWSQSGGQETQYF. In nucleotides, the CDR3 is TGTGCCTGGAGTCAATCGGGGGGTCAAGAGACCCAGTACTTC.

The chain recombines TRBV4-2 with TRBJ2-5, with 11 bases fitting TRBD2. Trimming at V came to 4 bases and at J to 5 bases, leaving 15 bases not matched to a gene. The germline CDR1 and CDR2 sequences are LGHNA and YNFKEQ. This CDR3 is 18 amino acids long. The CDR3 sequence: CASSLGVGFSGREETQYF. In DNA form, the CDR3 reads TGTGCCAGCAGCCTGGGGGTAGGGTTTAGCGGGAGGGAGGAGACCCAGTACTTC.

The table lists this clone with a few counts. The chain recombines TRBV7-8 with TRBJ2-5; no clear D gene. Between the trimmed V and J ends, which lost 5 bases and 2 bases, there was a span of 6 bases. The CDR3 loop spans 12 amino acids. In germline, CDR1 is SGHVS, CDR2 FQNEAQ. Here the CDR3 reads CASSVHQETQYF. The CDR3 nucleotides read TGTGCCAGCAGCGTCCATCAAGAGACCCAGTACTTC.

The CDR3 DNA reads as TGTGCCAGCAGTTTTGAGGCAGGGATGAACACTGAAGCTTTCTTT. It translates to CASSFEAGMNTEAFF. The chain recombines TRBV28 with TRBJ1-1; maybe TRBD1 (5 bases). Trimming took off 3 bases at V and 0 bases at J, with 11 bases between the two ends. CDR3 length equals 15 residues. CDR1 is MDHEN, CDR2 SYDVKM, per germline.

The chain is built from TRBV9 and TRBJ1-1, with a tentative D call TRBD1 (5 bases). In germline, CDR1 is SGDLS, CDR2 YYNGEE. The ends were cut back, 2 bases at V and 8 bases at J, with 13 bases in the middle. The CDR3 sequence is 13 residues long. CDR3 region: CASSVADTTEAFF. In DNA form, the CDR3 reads TGTGCCAGCAGCGTGGCGGACACAACAGAAGCTTTCTTT.

The gene calls are TRBV2 and TRBJ1-5, with D possibly matching TRBD1 (5 bases). Germline V gene sequence: CDR1 SNHLY, CDR2 FYNNEI. V was cut by 7 bases and J by 0 bases, with 7 bases left in between. CDR3 length: 13 residues. CDR3 nucleotide sequence: TGTGCCAGCAAAGGGGATAGCAATCAGCCCCAGCATTTT. This sequence encodes CASKGDSNQPQHF.

The rearrangement links TRBV7-8 to TRBJ1-6, with D maybe TRBD1 (5 bases). CDR1 is SGHVS and CDR2 is FQNEAQ in the germline V gene. V was pared by 4 bases and J by 6 bases, with 13 bases between. This CDR3 contains 15 residues. As DNA, the CDR3 is TGTGCCAGCAGCTCAGACGGTGGGGCTAATTCACCCCTCCACTTT. Its protein product is CASSSDGGANSPLHF. The full variable domain, completed using reference TRBV7-8 and TRBJ1-6, is GAGVSQSPRYKVAKRGQDVALRCDPISGHVSLFWYQQALGQGPEFLTYFQNEAQLDKSGLPSDRFFAERPEGSVSTLKIQRTQQEDSAVYLCASSSDGGANSPLHFGNGTRLTVT.

The rearrangement joins TRBV4-3 to TRBJ2-7; 10 bases line up with TRBD2. Trimming removed 4 bases from V and 1 base from J; junction bases left unmatched: 4. The CDR3 loop spans 15 amino acids. Germline CDR1 is LGHNA and CDR2 is YSLEER. CDR3 coding DNA: TGCGCCAGCAGCCGAAGCGGGAGGGGGTCCTACGAGCAGTACTTC. It encodes CASSRSGRGSYEQYF.